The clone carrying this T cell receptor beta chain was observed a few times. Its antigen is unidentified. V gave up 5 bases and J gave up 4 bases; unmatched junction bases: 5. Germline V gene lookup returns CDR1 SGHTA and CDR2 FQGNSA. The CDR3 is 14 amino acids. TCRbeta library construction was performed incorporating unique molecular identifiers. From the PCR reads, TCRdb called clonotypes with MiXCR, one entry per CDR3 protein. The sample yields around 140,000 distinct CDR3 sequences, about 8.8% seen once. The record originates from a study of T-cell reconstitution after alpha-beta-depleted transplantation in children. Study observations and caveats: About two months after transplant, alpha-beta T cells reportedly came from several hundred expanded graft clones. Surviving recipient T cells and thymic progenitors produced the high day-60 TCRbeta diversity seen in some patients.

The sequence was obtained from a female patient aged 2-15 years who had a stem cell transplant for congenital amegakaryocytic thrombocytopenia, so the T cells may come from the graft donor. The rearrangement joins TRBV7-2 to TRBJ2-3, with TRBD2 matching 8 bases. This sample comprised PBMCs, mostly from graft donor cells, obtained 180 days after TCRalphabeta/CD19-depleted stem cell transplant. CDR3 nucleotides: TGTGCCAGCAGCCCGGGACTAGTCCCAGATACGCAGTATTTT. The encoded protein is CASSPGLVPDTQYF. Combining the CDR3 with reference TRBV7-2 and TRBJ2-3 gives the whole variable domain GAGVSQSPSNKVTEKGKDVELRCDPISGHTALYWYRQSLGQGLEFLIYFQGNSAPDKSGLPSDRFSAERTGGSVSTLTIQRTQQEDSAVYLCASSPGLVPDTQYFGPGTRLTVL.